This passage covers 27 T cell receptor beta chains from one sample sequenced in a study of spatial heterogeneity in lung cancer. Stated time point: sample taken at primary tumor resection. Whole RNA came from tumor, nontumor lung or frozen PBMC and was sequenced without being sorted. Via MiXCR, TCRdb re-called the 5' RACE reads, giving one row per CDR3 protein. The sample holds 45,000 or so distinct CDR3 sequences, around 7.6% seen once. Specimen: PBMCs, collected at surgery. The receptors come from a female donor with early-stage non-small cell lung cancer.

This clonotype was found many times. The chain is built from TRBV4-1 and TRBJ2-7; a weak D match, TRBD1 (6 bases). Germline V gene sequence: CDR1 MGHRA, CDR2 YSYEKL. Trimming took 1 base from V and 0 from J, leaving 19 bases between them. The CDR3 spans 18 residues. The CDR3 region is CASSQGPGALKTSYEQYF. The DNA for the CDR3 is TGCGCCAGCAGCCAAGGCCCAGGGGCCCTTAAGACCTCCTACGAGCAGTACTTC.

The table lists this clonotype with many counts. This rearrangement joins TRBV12-3 or TRBV12-4 to TRBJ1-4; possibly TRBD1 for D (6 bases). Trimming removed 7 bases from V and 4 bases from J, with 13 bases in between. CDR3 size: 14 residues. The CDR3 coding sequence is TGTGCCAGCATTAGGGACACCGATAATGAAAAACTGTTTTTT. Translated: CASIRDTDNEKLFF.

This clonotype showed up many times. A read error may explain this, as a much larger clone is one base away. This chain uses TRBV2 with TRBJ2-7; D might be TRBD1 (6 bases). Germline loops: CDR1 SNHLY, CDR2 FYNNEI. Trimming left V 9 bases short and J 6 bases short, with 9 bases between. This CDR3 is 10 amino acids long. CDR3 in amino acids: CASEGVEQYF. CDR3 in DNA: TGTGCCAGTGAGGGGGTCGAGCAGTACTTC.

This clonotype was detected only a few times. DNA for the CDR3: TGTGCCAGCAAAACTAGCGGGGACCACCGGGAGCAGTTCTTC. Its translation is CASKTSGDHREQFF. The chain combines TRBV2 with TRBJ2-1; 10 bases are shared with TRBD2. The CDR3 is 14 residues long. Per the germline V gene, CDR1 is SNHLY and CDR2 is FYNNEI. J lost 10 bases, V lost 7 bases, and 10 bases had no gene match.

This clonotype was recorded many times. The chain joins TRBV5-1 to TRBJ1-1; 9 bases are a match to TRBD1. Germline CDR1 reads SGHRS; CDR2 reads YFSETQ. V shed 3 bases, J shed 2 bases, and the junction held 8 bases outside the gene matches. The CDR3 runs 16 residues. DNA for the CDR3: TGCGCCAGCAGCTCTGGAAGGACAGGGGTTAACACTGAAGCTTTCTTT. Translating gives CASSSGRTGVNTEAFF.

This clonotype was detected a few times. V gene TRBV3-1 combines with J gene TRBJ1-6; TRBD1 matches 8 bases. CDR3 length equals 14 residues. CDR1 is LGHDT and CDR2 is YNNKEL in the germline V gene (reference sequence). The J segment lost 8 bases and the V segment lost 5 bases, leaving 5 bases of the junction unmatched. CDR3 protein: CASSAQDRDSPLHF. The CDR3 DNA reads as TGTGCCAGCAGCGCACAGGACAGGGATTCACCCCTCCACTTT.

The chain has TRBV12-5 and TRBJ1-1; 7 bases align to TRBD1. J was trimmed by 0 bases and V by 5 bases; bases with no gene match: 3. Germline CDR1 reads LGHNT; CDR2 reads FRNRAP. CDR3 length equals 14 residues. CDR3 residues: CASGPGTVNTEAFF. The CDR3, as DNA: TGTGCTAGTGGTCCCGGGACAGTGAACACTGAAGCTTTCTTT.

The table lists this clonotype with many counts. The chain carries TRBV3-1 and TRBJ2-5; D may be TRBD1 or TRBD2 (6 bases each). The CDR3 spans 16 residues. Germline lookup yields CDR1 LGHDT and CDR2 YNNKEL (reference sequence). Trimming took 0 bases from V and 5 from J, leaving 16 bases between them. The chain's CDR3 is CASSQDSGGRAETQYF. Here the CDR3 DNA reads TGTGCCAGCAGCCAAGATAGTGGGGGGCGGGCGGAGACCCAGTACTTC.

This clonotype has a count of ten or more. The V and J genes are TRBV20-1 and TRBJ2-7; TRBD1 aligns across 9 bases. J gave up 4 bases and V 6 bases, and 7 bases lay outside the gene matches. The germline CDR1 and CDR2 sequences are DFQATT and SNEGSKA (reference sequence). The CDR3 runs 13 residues. CDR3 sequence (DNA): TGCAGTGCGGGACAGGGTTCTCGATACGAGCAGTACTTC. As protein: CSAGQGSRYEQYF.

The chain employs TRBV6-5 and TRBJ2-7; D may correspond to TRBD1 or TRBD2 (5 bases each). V shed 4 bases and J shed 3 bases, with 13 bases lying between them. Germline V lookup: CDR1 MNHEY, CDR2 SVGAGI. The CDR3 is 14 residues long. Here the CDR3 reads CASSFGGMIYEQYF. The CDR3 DNA reads TGTGCCAGCAGTTTTGGGGGAATGATCTACGAGCAGTACTTC.

This clonotype was counted at least ten times. The V and J genes are TRBV7-9 and TRBJ2-3, with unresolved D. Germline assignment: CDR1 SEHNR and CDR2 FQNEAQ (reference sequence). V was clipped by 6 bases and J by 0 bases, with 13 bases between them. The CDR3 is 15 amino acids. The CDR3 region is CASSHDVTSTDTQYF. The CDR3 bases are TGTGCCAGCAGTCATGACGTCACTAGCACAGATACGCAGTATTTT.

This clonotype was observed at least ten times. This chain joins TRBV20-1 and TRBJ2-7; 7 bases align to TRBD1. The germline CDR1 and CDR2 sequences are DFQATT and SNEGSKA (reference sequence). CDR3 length: 15 amino acids. J lost 3 bases, V lost 2 bases, and 10 bases had no gene match. The CDR3 DNA follows: TGCAGTGCTAGACCCACCCGGGACAGCCACTACGAGCAGTACTTC. It is translated as CSARPTRDSHYEQYF.

Ten or more counts support this clonotype. The J gene is TRBJ2-5, the V gene TRBV5-1; D not resolved. This CDR3 contains 14 residues. CDR1 and CDR2 from the germline V gene are SGHRS and YFSETQ. V gave up 0 bases and J gave up 2 bases, with 8 bases separating them. The CDR3 DNA sequence: TGCGCCAGCAGCTTGGCCGGGCAGCAAGAGACCCAGTACTTC. It encodes CASSLAGQQETQYF.

This clonotype showed up many times. The J gene is TRBJ1-3, the V gene TRBV15; D is undetermined. CDR3 size: 15 residues. V was trimmed by 0 bases and J by 0 bases, leaving 6 bases between them. CDR1 and CDR2 from the germline V gene are LNHNV and YYDKDF (reference sequence). Written as DNA, the CDR3 is TGTGCCACCAGCAGAGACAGGCACTCTGGAAACACCATATATTTT. Translated, it gives CATSRDRHSGNTIYF.

This clonotype was detected many times. The rearrangement links TRBV20-1 to TRBJ1-1; TRBD1 is a possible D gene (5 bases). Trimming removed 6 bases from V and 11 bases from J, with 19 bases in between. The CDR3 runs 12 residues. Germline CDR1 is DFQATT and CDR2 is SNEGSKA (reference sequence). The CDR3 here is CSASGRTTRAFF. CDR3 DNA: TGCAGTGCCAGCGGACGGACAACCAGGGCTTTCTTT.

By proportion, this clonotype is medium-sized. The chain combines TRBV25-1 with TRBJ2-3, with D possibly matching TRBD2 (5 bases). CDR3 length: 11 amino acids. CDR1 is MGHDK and CDR2 is SYGVNS in the germline V gene. Trimming shortened V by 10 bases and J by 6 bases, and 11 bases separated the two germline ends. CDR3 residues: CATSPGDTQYF. Here the CDR3 DNA reads TGTGCCACCAGCCCGGGGGATACGCAGTATTTT.

This clonotype occurred a few times. V usage is TRBV30 and J usage is TRBJ1-5, with D possibly being TRBD1 (5 bases). Trimming removed 1 base from V and 3 bases from J, with 10 bases in between. The CDR3 runs 14 residues. Looked up from germline, CDR1 is GTSNPN and CDR2 is SVGIG (reference sequence). The CDR3 bases are TGTGCCTGGAGTGCGGACATGGCCAATCAGCCCCAGCATTTT. Translation: CAWSADMANQPQHF.

The chain has TRBV7-2 and TRBJ2-5; possibly TRBD1 for D (7 bases). In germline, CDR1 is SGHTA, CDR2 FQGNSA. Between the trimmed V and J ends, which lost 3 bases and 5 bases, there was a span of 13 bases. The CDR3 runs to 14 residues. CDR3 nucleotide sequence: TGTGCCAGCAGCTTCCAACAGGGGAGGGAGACCCAGTACTTC. Its translation is CASSFQQGRETQYF.

The chain carries TRBV15 and TRBJ2-7; D might be TRBD1 (6 bases). This CDR3 has 15 amino acids. Deletions cut 0 bases from V and 2 bases from J, with 11 bases between. Per the germline V gene, CDR1 is LNHNV and CDR2 is YYDKDF (reference sequence). The CDR3 spells CATSRDLQGTYEQYF. CDR3 DNA: TGTGCCACCAGCAGAGATCTGCAGGGGACCTACGAGCAGTACTTC.

This clonotype was observed many times. The V and J genes are TRBV19 and TRBJ2-7; weak D call: TRBD1 (6 bases). Germline V gives CDR1 LNHDA, CDR2 SQIVND (reference sequence). V was clipped by 4 bases and J by 0 bases, with 10 bases between them. The CDR3 is 14 amino acids. The DNA of the CDR3 is TGTGCCAGTAGTAACAGGGAAGTCTCCTACGAGCAGTACTTC. This translates into CASSNREVSYEQYF.

This clonotype has more than one count but fewer than ten. The chain links TRBV6-6 to TRBJ2-3, with D perhaps TRBD2 (7 bases). The V gene's germline CDR1 is MNHNY and CDR2 SVGAGI (reference sequence). This CDR3 spans 17 amino acids. Trimming left V 0 bases short and J 8 bases short, with 21 bases between. In DNA, the CDR3 is TGTGCCAGCAGTTACTCGAGGGGCGGGGGCCCATCACGTACGCAGTATTTT. As protein: CASSYSRGGGPSRTQYF.

This clonotype was picked up a small number of times. This rearrangement joins TRBV19 to TRBJ2-1; D call uncertain. The ends were cut back, 1 base at V and 10 bases at J, with 17 bases in the middle. The CDR3 runs 15 residues. The germline V gene encodes CDR1 LNHDA and CDR2 SQIVND (reference sequence). CDR3 sequence reads: CASSIVLPGRGEQFF. DNA for the CDR3: TGTGCCAGTAGTATAGTGCTCCCTGGGCGAGGCGAGCAGTTCTTC.

This chain joins TRBV6-2 or TRBV6-3 and TRBJ1-1; the D is unclear. V gave up 7 bases and J gave up 0 bases, with 12 bases separating them. The V gene's germline CDR1 is MNHEY and CDR2 SVGEGT. The CDR3 length is 14 residues. In DNA, the CDR3 is TGTGCCAGCAAGTTAACTCCGGTGAACACTGAAGCTTTCTTT. It specifies CASKLTPVNTEAFF.

By frequency in the sample, this clonotype is medium-sized (0.01 to 0.1%). The CDR3 nucleotides are TGCAGCGCCGACAGGGAGAGAGCTTTCTTT. Residues: CSADRERAFF. This sequence joins TRBV20-1 and TRBJ1-1; 7 bases align to TRBD1. The CDR3 runs to 10 residues. Germline assignment: CDR1 DFQATT and CDR2 SNEGSKA (reference sequence).

This clonotype was detected only a few times. The V and J genes are TRBV12-3 or TRBV12-4 and TRBJ2-6; D may be TRBD1 (5 bases). Trimming cost V 7 bases and J 0 bases, with 19 bases left between them. This CDR3 region has 18 residues. The DNA of the CDR3 is TGTGCCAGCACCAGGGATAGGGGCGGTCTCTCTGGGGCCAACGTCCTGACTTTC. This translates into CASTRDRGGLSGANVLTF.

CDR3 in amino acids: CASSVGAGVGTDTQYF. CDR3 nucleotide sequence: TGTGCCAGCAGCGTAGGAGCGGGGGTCGGCACAGATACGCAGTATTTT. This chain connects TRBV9 to TRBJ2-3, with 8 bases matching TRBD2. Germline trimming cut 0 bases from V and 1 base from J; bases unmatched to any gene: 4. The CDR3 length is 16 residues. CDR1 and CDR2 (germline): SGDLS, YYNGEE.

This clonotype was observed many times. The J gene is TRBJ2-1, the V gene TRBV24-1; no clear D gene. V dropped 2 bases and J dropped 2 bases, with 6 bases sitting between them. This CDR3 has 14 residues. Germline V gene sequence: CDR1 KGHDR, CDR2 SFDVKD. CDR3 residues: CATSDSFPYNEQFF. In DNA form, the CDR3 reads TGTGCCACCAGTGATTCTTTCCCCTACAATGAGCAGTTCTTC.